Reported below is one T cell receptor beta chain. As yet, its antigen is unknown. These data originate in a study of OX40 agonist ivuxolimab in advanced cancers. Trimming removed 7 bases from V and 5 bases from J; junction bases left unmatched: 19. Germline CDR1 is SGHTA and CDR2 is FQGNSA. The CDR3 runs 18 residues. Using immunoSEQ multiplex PCR, the repertoire was profiled, and TCRdb retains in-frame clones only, with some absent. The sample has fewer than 85,000 clones; roughly 84% are singletons. Study observations and caveats: Researchers did not establish what antigens the expanded peripheral T cells target. It was also the case that some nonresponders had low normalized T-cell clonal expansion.

The V and J genes are TRBV7-2 and TRBJ2-2, with 7 bases identical to TRBD1. The sequencing here drew on CD4+ or CD8+ T cells sorted from blood, taken in a trial of the OX40 agonist ivuxolimab. This TCR was sampled from an adult with an advanced solid tumor such as melanoma, head and neck, liver or kidney cancer. CDR3 amino acids: CASTTGVWALPSTGELFF. As DNA, the CDR3 is TGTGCCAGCACCACAGGGGTTTGGGCTCTTCCATCGACCGGGGAGCTGTTTTTT.